This TCR beta chain stems from a study of T cells in Graves' hyperthyroidism and ophthalmopathy. RNA transcripts served as the template for amplifying TCR beta CDR3 regions. The HTBI set primed first-round TCR CDR3 RT-PCR. In TCRdb, the multiplex PCR reads were re-called with MiXCR into one record per CDR3 protein. The table has about 560,000 distinct CDR3 sequences, less than 20% seen once. This clonotype was observed at least ten times. Germline-derived CDR1 and CDR2 are MNHEY and SMNVEV (reference sequence). The germline V and J ends were trimmed by 3 bases and 0 bases, with 15 bases remaining between them. CDR3 length equals 17 residues.

The rearrangement links TRBV27 to TRBJ2-1, with D possibly being TRBD2 (6 bases). The sequenced sample consisted of blood. The TCR sequence derives from a young woman with Graves' hyperthyroidism. The DNA of the CDR3 is TGTGCCAGCAGTTTGAATGTCCTAGCGAGCTCCTACAATGAGCAGTTCTTC. Its translation is CASSLNVLASSYNEQFF.